Each of the 8 T cell receptor beta chains below was sequenced from the same sample in a study of T cells in Graves' hyperthyroidism and ophthalmopathy. TCR beta CDR3 sequences were amplified from RNA transcripts. The HTBI set primed first-round TCR CDR3 RT-PCR. TCRdb analysed the multiplex PCR reads with MiXCR anew, one entry per CDR3 protein. The profile shows about 290,000 distinct CDR3 sequences, 13% of them singletons. The specimen sequenced was blood. The receptors were gathered from a woman under 40 with Graves' hyperthyroidism that later progressed to Graves' ophthalmopathy.

In its sample, this clonotype was seen many times. This chain links TRBV13 with TRBJ2-7; D gene uncertain. The CDR3 length is 17 residues. The germline V gene encodes CDR1 PRHDT and CDR2 FYEKMQ (reference sequence). Trimming removed 2 bases at V and 0 bases at J, with 17 bases between. In DNA, the CDR3 is TGTGCCAGCAGCTTAAGATCGGCATGGCCGAGCTCCTACGAGCAGTACTTC. This sequence encodes CASSLRSAWPSSYEQYF.

This clonotype has only a few counts. The V gene is TRBV6-2 or TRBV6-3, the J gene TRBJ2-2; D might be TRBD2 (6 bases). From germline, CDR1 is MNHEY and CDR2 SVGEGT. CDR3 length: 16 residues. V was cut by 5 bases and J by 5 bases, with 18 bases left in between. CDR3 nucleotide sequence: TGTGCCAGCAGTCCGCTTTATGGGACTCCAACCGGGGAGCTGTTTTTT. The encoded protein is CASSPLYGTPTGELFF.

Ten or more counts support this clonotype. The chain links TRBV6-6 to TRBJ2-4; D might be TRBD1 or TRBD2, each matching 5 bases. V gave up 2 bases and J gave up 3 bases, with 8 bases separating them. Germline V gives CDR1 MNHNY, CDR2 SVGAGI (reference sequence). The CDR3 loop spans 14 amino acids. CDR3 in amino acids: CASSYGTNKNIQYF. As DNA, the CDR3 is TGTGCCAGCAGTTACGGGACGAACAAAAACATTCAGTACTTC.

This clonotype was seen repeatedly, ten times or more. The CDR3 loop is CASSQVGTSAFNEQFF. Written as DNA, the CDR3 is TGTGCCAGCAGCCAAGTGGGGACTAGCGCGTTCAATGAGCAGTTCTTC. The rearrangement joins TRBV4-2 to TRBJ2-1, with 10 bases that match TRBD2. The junction had 6 bases not matched to a gene; V was cut back by 1 base and J by 6 bases. CDR1 is LGHNA, CDR2 YNFKEQ, per germline. The length of the CDR3 is 16 residues.

This clonotype occurred many times. V and J are TRBV28 and TRBJ1-2; no reliable D call. Trimming left V 6 bases short and J 4 bases short, with 18 bases between. Germline V gene lookup returns CDR1 MDHEN and CDR2 SYDVKM. CDR3 length equals 15 residues. CDR3 region: CASSFGPSLIYGYTF. As DNA, the CDR3 is TGTGCCAGCAGCTTTGGCCCCTCCCTTATCTATGGCTACACCTTC.

This clonotype was seen at least ten times. The gene calls are TRBV11-1 and TRBJ2-5, with 8 bases identical to TRBD2. Germline CDR1 reads SGHAT; CDR2 reads FQDESV (reference sequence). CDR3 length: 16 amino acids. The V segment lost 5 bases and the J segment 3 bases; nucleotides outside the gene matches: 11. The CDR3 bases are TGTGCCAGCAGCCGTCGGGGGGCACTAGCGGAAGAGACCCAGTACTTC. This gives the protein CASSRRGALAEETQYF.

The sample holds a few counts of this clonotype. The chain carries TRBV5-4 and TRBJ2-3; 11 nucleotides line up with TRBD2. The germline CDR1 and CDR2 sequences are SGHNT and YYREEE (reference sequence). With V trimmed by 0 bases and J by 3 bases, 6 bases remained unmatched. The CDR3 contains 17 residues. CDR3 coding DNA: TGTGCCAGCAGCTTGGAACTAGCGGGAGTAGGGACAGATACGCAGTATTTT. Its protein is CASSLELAGVGTDTQYF.

This clonotype was seen many times. With a much larger clone just one base away, this may be a read error. The V and J genes are TRBV27 and TRBJ2-1, with 7 bases fitting TRBD2. Unmatched junction bases numbered 3, after V lost 5 bases and J lost 2 bases. The CDR3 loop spans 14 amino acids. The germline CDR1 and CDR2 sequences are MNHEY and SMNVEV (reference sequence). CDR3 DNA: TGTGCCAGCAGTCCCGGGACTACCTACAATGAGCAGTTCTTC. Translated, it gives CASSPGTTYNEQFF.